This TCR beta chain was captured by sequencing in a study of cytomegalovirus exposure and HLA in healthy donors (dated by TCRdb to the late 2010s). Background on the whole study: According to an earlier analysis of 587 of the donors, about 170 million T cells yielded 117 million unique TCR beta sequences and around 300 Gb of sequence data. Approximately 300 gigabases of sequencing data and 70 million to 95 million unique TCR sequences made up an early release that covered several hundred HLA-typed donors. Of the roughly 410 genotyped donors, 81% were placed in the genetic ancestry cluster associated with self-reported Caucasian donors. The study aimed to test whether signatures of past pathogen exposure could be identified by cataloging public T cell receptors. The study profiled the T cell repertoires of hundreds of subjects by immunosequencing and related them to cytomegalovirus serostatus. Besides the first cohort of approximately 670 subjects, a separate validation cohort made up of about 120 different subjects was used. High-throughput TCR immunosequencing, statistical association of individual TCRs with disease status, and machine learning were combined to predict cytomegalovirus infection status. To study patterns of TCR occurrence, a later analysis re-analyzed previously published TCR beta repertoires from around 670 donors and added high-resolution HLA genotyping. The later analysis used no new phenotypic data to find candidate immune exposures, relying instead on TCR beta sequences and their occurrence across donors. In an earlier analysis of roughly 580 of the donors, high-throughput TCR beta sequencing was used to judge whether each TCR beta V gene segment behaved as functional or pseudogenic. Alongside the repertoire data, information on donor age, sex, ethnicity and CMV serostatus was compiled. Genome-wide SNP genotypes for about 55% of the roughly 670 donors were used in a later genetic analysis, which treated that subset as a discovery cohort. Every discovery cohort repertoire had been produced on one sequencing platform. Class I and class II HLA loci were covered by the typing at four-digit resolution. Typing coverage differed by locus: A, B, C, DRB1 and DQB1 were typed in about 629-630 donors, DQA1 in roughly 510, DPA1 in approximately 600, and DPB1 in just under 490. Five DR-DQ haplotypes were treated as single units for association and clustering because of strong linkage in the cohort. Across approximately 420 genotyped donors of the cohort, an average of approximately 240,000 unique TCR beta nucleotide sequences per donor were sequenced, and roughly 17% of those sequences were non-productive. Paper-wide results and their limitations: Because some donors lacked HLA typing at each locus, the association tests relied only on the typed subset. In a later analysis, the rate of TCR association differed among HLA loci, with DRB1 alleles having the most associated TCRs and HLA-C alleles having the fewest. In a later genetic analysis, fewer N-insertions in productive TCRs were reported among donors in an Asian-associated ancestry cluster than the roughly 700-donor mean. According to a later analysis, parvovirus B19, influenza, CMV and Epstein-Barr virus appeared linked to several top co-occurrence clusters. A cluster of highly shared sequence variants was judged likely to represent a technical artifact of the sequencing pipeline. In a later analysis, most CMV-associated TCR beta chains were found to appear HLA-restricted, with HLA associations seemingly driven largely by CMV exposure. CMV serostatus was the only immune exposure information available for the cohort. In the study, 150 to 200 TCR beta chains were listed as associated with cytomegalovirus. It was suggested by the authors that the approach could potentially be generalized to other disease states and immunological phenotypes. Linkage disequilibrium might explain the correlated functional status among segregating V segments, but an unknown experimental factor could not be excluded. This cohort had only TCR beta chains sequenced, and the lack of alpha or paired-chain data limited which features could be detected. The earlier analysis of 450 to 700 of the donors excluded 15 to 20 rarely observed V segments, including chromosome 9 orphons, because counts were too low. Some IMGT-functional V segments, including TRBV6-2 and TRBV6-3, could not be distinguished by the 87-base-pair reads and were therefore excluded. A further reported finding was that TCR beta sequences accurately predicted the HLA-A and HLA-B alleles for most subjects in the first cohort. In a later analysis, some 17,000 TCR beta sequences were associated with specific HLA alleles at a false discovery rate of 0.05. In a later analysis, HLA-associated TCR beta chains were found to be more clonally expanded and to have lower generation probabilities than equally common non-associated chains. In a later genetic analysis, a missense DCLRE1C variant was associated with V-gene and J-gene trimming of TCR beta chains, and the association was replicated in an independent cohort. In an earlier analysis of about 550 of the donors, most TCR beta V segments were observed in productive rearrangements about 87% or about 30% of the time, broadly matching IMGT annotations. In vitro tests confirmed that a few of the cytomegalovirus-associated TCR beta chains recognize cytomegalovirus antigens. While some public TCRs were present in many individuals, most TCR sequences turned up only very rarely across donors. When HLA alleles, especially DR and DQ, strongly co-occurred, TCR associations were difficult to assign to individual alleles. Sequencing depth was assumed to be roughly uniform across donors in the presence/absence analyses, though that assumption may not hold. The classifier was reported to diagnose cytomegalovirus status with high specificity and sensitivity in both the original cohort and the validation cohort.

A word on this clone: The specificity of this receptor is unknown. Base-call qualities are not available, and no considerably larger clone is one nucleotide away.

The cohort consisted of more than 650 healthy bone marrow donors. At the time of sampling, all cohort members were nominally healthy, though unrecorded immune exposures were likely present. The donor was CMV seropositive and belonged to the group of 250 to 300 seropositive cohort members. Every donor gave a peripheral blood sample, and the peripheral blood mononuclear cells from that sample were used for TCR beta sequencing. Genomic DNA extraction from the blood cell samples was performed with the Qiagen DNeasy Blood Extraction Kit. Library generation was performed with the immunoSEQ multiplex PCR assay. For the multiplex PCR, a mixture combining 60 forward primers for TCR Vbeta segments and 13 reverse primers for TCR Jbeta segments was used. A multiplex PCR assay on genomic DNA amplified the CDR3 region of rearranged TCR beta genes. The amplified TCR beta libraries were sequenced on the Illumina HiSeq System as 87-base-pair reads. On the authors' methods: In a later analysis, some 80 million unique TCR beta chains were counted across the 650 to 700 repertoires, and roughly 10 million of these chains were shared by at least two donors. To remove PCR and sequencing errors, raw reads were error-corrected and collapsed into unique sequences using a nearest-neighbor algorithm that merged closely related sequences. To assign V, D and J gene segments, CDR3 sequences were aligned to IMGT reference sequences. For a sequence to be retained, a match of at least six nucleotides was required to both a V gene segment and a J gene segment. Rearrangements were called productive when the CDR3 lacked stop codons and stayed in frame with V and J; all others were non-productive. CDR3 was defined according to IMGT convention as the region running from the second conserved V-encoded cysteine to the conserved J-encoded phenylalanine. Sequences without an unambiguous match to a single V gene segment were excluded from the earlier analysis of a few hundred of the donors. An earlier analysis of several hundred of the donors called V segments functional above 56.7% productive rearrangements and segregating when the between-donor standard deviation exceeded 5%. A statistical classification framework was built to diagnose cytomegalovirus status from the catalog of TCR beta chain sequences. A later analysis assigned V and J genes by comparing TCR nucleotide sequences with IMGT/GENE-DB human TR gene sequences. Using the TCRdist pipeline, a later analysis assigned CDR3 sequences along with most-parsimonious VDJ recombination scenarios. In a later analysis, each TCR beta chain was defined by its CDR3 amino acid sequence together with its V-gene family, and reads without a unique V-gene family were excluded. In a later analysis, 500 to 700 highly shared, low-generation-probability nucleotide sequences were removed to address suspected cross-contamination and a sequencing artifact. A later analysis calculated a clonal expansion index for each public chain from normalized within-repertoire ranks of inferred template counts. In a later analysis, generation probabilities were computed using a VDJ recombination model fitted to out-of-frame rearrangements, and the results were checked against IGoR. A later analysis scored TCR-TCR, TCR-HLA and TCR-CMV co-occurrence with hypergeometric tests, applying a repertoire-size bias correction to TCR pairs. A later analysis estimated false discovery rates by permuting HLA or CMV assignments 20 times. In a later analysis, co-occurring TCRs were grouped with DBSCAN, and TCRdist sequence similarity was added when clustering was performed within HLA-allele-positive subsets. Repertoires with fewer than 30,000 or more than 120,000 public chains were left out of co-occurrence clustering, as were about five repertoires with anomalous nucleotide sharing. The immuneACCESS repertoire file appears here via TCRdb, limited to in-frame rearrangements. These files lack a portion of the clones; in checked studies, under half of the deficit traces to unresolved V genes, and the cause of the others is not known. Clonal size and the V and J genes are those of that table, whereas D and trimming came from the DNA. The sample includes 150,000 to 200,000 clones, with roughly 85% observed a single time. The biggest ten clones account for about 9.1% of the sample.

Counted from cysteine to phenylalanine, this CDR3 has 13 amino acids. Only the CDR3 part of the read is kept: 39 bases, read in frame from the first base. Here V drops 4 bases and J drops 1 base, and the junction holds 3 bases not matched to any gene. CDR1 and CDR2, per the germline V gene, are SQVTM and ANQGSEA. Sequenced sample: PBMCs. The source of this sequence is a man aged 18 to 30 in good health and CMV-seropositive. The receptor chain draws on TRBV29-1 and TRBJ1-1; 7 of the junction bases match TRBD1. The nucleotide sequence reads TGCAGCGTTGCACAGGGGCCGAACACTGAAGCTTTCTTT. Its protein is CSVAQGPNTEAFF.